This T cell receptor beta chain is from a study of T cells in Graves' hyperthyroidism and ophthalmopathy. The trim removed 6 bases at V and 2 bases at J, leaving 13 bases unmatched. The CDR3 is 16 amino acids. Per the germline V gene, CDR1 is SGHAT and CDR2 is FQNNGV. The TCR beta CDR3 regions underwent amplification using RNA transcripts as the source. A first-round RT-PCR of the TCR CDR3 used the HTBI primer set. TCRdb processed the multiplex PCR reads anew with MiXCR; each CDR3 protein has one entry. There are 690,000 or so distinct CDR3 sequences in the sample; roughly 20% occur only once, and roughly 17% lies in the top ten.

Sequencing used blood. V and J are TRBV11-2 and TRBJ2-7; 7 nucleotides line up with TRBD1. The sequence was collected from a woman aged 45 to 65 with Graves' hyperthyroidism that later progressed to Graves' ophthalmopathy. Here the CDR3 reads CASRPFQTGRPYEQYF. CDR3 DNA sequence: TGTGCCAGCAGACCCTTCCAGACAGGGAGACCCTACGAGCAGTACTTC.